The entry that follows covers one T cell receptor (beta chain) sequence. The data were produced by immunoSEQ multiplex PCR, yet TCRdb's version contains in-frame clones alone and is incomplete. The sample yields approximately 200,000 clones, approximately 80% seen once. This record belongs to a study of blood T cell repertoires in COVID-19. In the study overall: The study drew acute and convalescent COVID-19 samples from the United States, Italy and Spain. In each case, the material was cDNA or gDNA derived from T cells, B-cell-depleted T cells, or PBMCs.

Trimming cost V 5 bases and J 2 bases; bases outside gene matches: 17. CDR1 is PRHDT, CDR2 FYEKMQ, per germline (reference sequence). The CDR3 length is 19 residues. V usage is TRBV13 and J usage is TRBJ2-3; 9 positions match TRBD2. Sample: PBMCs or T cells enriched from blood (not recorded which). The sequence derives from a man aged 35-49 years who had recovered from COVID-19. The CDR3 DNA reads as TGTGCCAGCAGCCCCCGGGCTAGCGGGATGATTACCCTCACAGATACGCAGTATTTT. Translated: CASSPRASGMITLTDTQYF. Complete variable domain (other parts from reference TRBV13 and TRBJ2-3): AAGVIQSPRHLIKEKRETATLKCYPIPRHDTVYWYQQGPGQDPQFLISFYEKMQSDKGSIPDRFSAQQFSDYHSELNMSSLELGDSALYFCASSPRASGMITLTDTQYFGPGTRLTVL.